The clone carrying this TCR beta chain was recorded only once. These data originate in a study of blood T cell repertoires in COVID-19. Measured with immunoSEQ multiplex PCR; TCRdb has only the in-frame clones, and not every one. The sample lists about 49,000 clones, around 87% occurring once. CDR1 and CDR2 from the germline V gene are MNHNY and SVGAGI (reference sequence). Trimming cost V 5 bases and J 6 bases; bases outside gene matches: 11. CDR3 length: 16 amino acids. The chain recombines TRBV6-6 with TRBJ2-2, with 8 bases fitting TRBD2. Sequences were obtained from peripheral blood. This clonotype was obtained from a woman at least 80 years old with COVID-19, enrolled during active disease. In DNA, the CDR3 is TGTGCCAGCAGTAGCTTCGGGGCGGGGGGCGCCGGGGAGCTGTTTTTT. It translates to CASSSFGAGGAGELFF.